The 8 T cell receptor beta chains below come from one sample, sequenced in a study of cytomegalovirus exposure and HLA in healthy donors. PCR amplification relied on 60 Vbeta primers (plus 13 Jbeta primers). Profiled with immunoSEQ multiplex PCR; TCRdb holds only in-frame clones, not every one. This sample has under 200,000 clones; roughly 80% occur once, and the top ten carry more than 0.45%. The sequenced material came from PBMCs. Receptors were obtained from a woman between 45 and 60 years old in good health and CMV-seronegative.

CDR3 sequence reads: CATSRELAGAYPEVYNEQFF. CDR3 nucleotides: TGTGCCACCAGCAGAGAGCTAGCGGGAGCCTATCCGGAGGTCTACAATGAGCAGTTCTTC. The chain joins TRBV15 to TRBJ2-1; TRBD2 aligns across 10 bases. This CDR3 is built from 20 residues. With V trimmed by 0 bases and J by 3 bases, 14 bases remained unmatched. Germline-derived CDR1 and CDR2 are LNHNV and YYDKDF (reference sequence).

The chain is built from TRBV5-6 and TRBJ1-4, with 7 nucleotides matching TRBD1. Losses at the gene ends were 4 bases for V and 5 bases for J; bases not matched to a gene: 5. Germline CDR1 reads SGHDT; CDR2 reads YYEEEE. This CDR3 is 14 amino acids long. In DNA, the CDR3 is TGTGCCAGCAGCCGCAGGGGGATAAATGAAAAACTGTTTTTT. This codes for CASSRRGINEKLFF.

Only a few counts were recorded for this clone. CDR3: CASRRGLAGGNEQFF. DNA of the CDR3: TGTGCCAGCAGGAGGGGACTAGCGGGAGGCAATGAGCAGTTCTTC. J is TRBJ2-1 and V is TRBV27; 15 nucleotides agree with TRBD2. After removal of 6 bases from V and 6 bases from J, the junction contained 3 bases not matched to a gene. Germline CDR1 reads MNHEY; CDR2 reads SMNVEV (reference sequence). The CDR3 sequence is 15 residues long.

The chain links TRBV5-1 to TRBJ2-3; D is possibly TRBD2 (5 bases). Germline CDR1 reads SGHRS; CDR2 reads YFSETQ. The germline V and J ends were trimmed by 0 bases and 2 bases, with 7 bases remaining between them. The CDR3 covers 14 residues. CDR3 bases: TGCGCCAGCAGCTTGGGCGGGTTCACAGATACGCAGTATTTT. Its translation: CASSLGGFTDTQYF.

V gene TRBV28 combines with J gene TRBJ1-2; D is perhaps TRBD1 (6 bases). This CDR3 contains 16 residues. Per germline, CDR1 MDHEN and CDR2 SYDVKM. V dropped 2 bases and J dropped 3 bases, with 16 bases sitting between them. The CDR3 protein is CASSLAGDRFYYGYTF. The CDR3 region has the DNA TGTGCCAGCAGTTTAGCCGGAGACAGGTTCTACTATGGCTACACCTTC.

This clone appeared once. This chain uses TRBV7-2 with TRBJ1-2, with 7 bases fitting TRBD1. Germline V gene lookup returns CDR1 SGHTA and CDR2 FQGNSA. The CDR3 covers 14 residues. Losses at the gene ends were 7 bases for V and 8 bases for J; bases not matched to a gene: 13. Here the CDR3 DNA reads TGTGCCAGCACCGCCACAGGGGTGCGGAGGGGCTACACCTTC. It encodes CASTATGVRRGYTF.

J is TRBJ2-4 and V is TRBV5-3; 7 bases align to TRBD1. TRBV5-3 is an ORF for which the function is uncertain. The CDR3 extends over 17 amino acids. Trimming at V came to 5 bases and at J to 0 bases, leaving 11 bases not matched to a gene. CDR3 sequence (DNA): TGTGCCAGAAGTAATGACGGGACAGACGTAGCCAAAAACATTCAGTACTTC. Amino acid sequence: CARSNDGTDVAKNIQYF.

This clone was observed once. The J gene is TRBJ1-2, the V gene TRBV28; weak D call: TRBD1 (5 bases). This CDR3 is built from 13 residues. CDR1 is MDHEN and CDR2 is SYDVKM in the germline V gene. V lost 5 bases, J lost 1 base, and 8 bases lay in between. The CDR3 sequence: CASSRQINYGYTF. The CDR3, as DNA: TGTGCCAGCAGTCGACAGATTAACTATGGCTACACCTTC.